This TCR beta chain is from a study of identical twins. V was clipped by 3 bases and J by 2 bases, with 30 bases between them. Per germline, CDR1 MNHNS and CDR2 SASEGT. The CDR3 covers 21 residues. TCRdb re-called the 5' RACE reads with MiXCR, one entry per CDR3 protein. The sample has 1.5 million to 2 million distinct CDR3 sequences; less than 40% are singletons. This clonotype was recorded a few times. This rearrangement joins TRBV6-1 to TRBJ2-3; no firm D call. The sequenced sample was cord blood. This sequence was found in a newborn girl in good health. The CDR3 loop reads CASSDPQLQTDSRNPTDTQYF. The CDR3 DNA sequence: TGTGCCAGCAGTGACCCCCAATTGCAGACCGATTCCCGAAACCCCACAGATACGCAGTATTTT.